Below are 21 T cell receptor beta chains sequenced from a single sample in a study of early T cells in non-severe SARS-CoV-2 infection. TCRdb re-called the 5' RACE reads with MiXCR, one entry per CDR3 protein. Among under 100,000 distinct CDR3 sequences listed, around 15% were seen once. The sequencing input was whole blood. Receptor source: an adult who was a healthcare worker with PCR-confirmed SARS-CoV-2 infection or an uninfected control (not recorded which).

The chain links TRBV28 to TRBJ2-1, with TRBD1 identical over 7 bases. After removal of 6 bases from V and 0 bases from J, the junction contained 8 bases not matched to a gene. Germline-derived CDR1 and CDR2 are MDHEN and SYDVKM. The CDR3 has 16 amino acids. CDR3 bases: TGTGCCAGCAGCCCAAGACAGGGCGACTCCTACAATGAGCAGTTCTTC. Translating it yields CASSPRQGDSYNEQFF.

In its sample, this clonotype was seen many times. V and J are TRBV7-6 and TRBJ2-3; 8 bases fit TRBD2. J gave up 0 bases and V 0 bases, and 2 bases lay outside the gene matches. This CDR3 is built from 16 residues. Germline V gene data show CDR1 as SGHVS and CDR2 as FNYEAQ. In nucleotides, the CDR3 is TGTGCCAGCAGCTTAGCAACTAGCGGTAGCACAGATACGCAGTATTTT. This translates into CASSLATSGSTDTQYF.

The rearrangement links TRBV6-1 to TRBJ2-5, with 11 bases identical to TRBD2. J lost 5 bases, V lost 5 bases, and 7 bases had no gene match. Germline CDR1 is MNHNS and CDR2 is SASEGT. The CDR3 runs to 15 residues. Here the CDR3 reads CASSPTSGGSETQYF. CDR3 bases: TGTGCCAGCAGTCCCACTAGCGGGGGATCGGAGACCCAGTACTTC.

V and J are TRBV10-3 and TRBJ2-3, with D possibly being TRBD2 (6 bases). Germline-derived CDR1 and CDR2 are ENHRY and SYGVKD. The CDR3 is 13 residues long. Trimming removed 11 bases at V and 2 bases at J, with 14 bases between. CDR3 in amino acids: CAVGGANTDTQYF. Written as DNA, the CDR3 is TGTGCCGTCGGAGGGGCAAACACAGATACGCAGTATTTT.

This clonotype is medium-sized (0.01 to 0.1%) within its sample. The rearrangement uses TRBV7-2 and TRBJ2-3; the D gene is possibly TRBD2 (6 bases). The CDR3 consists of 17 residues. Germline values: CDR1 SGHTA, CDR2 FQGNSA. The V and J ends lost 5 bases and 2 bases respectively, with 20 bases between them. DNA for the CDR3: TGTGCCAGCAGCCATCGGGTGGCGGGGCTTTCCACAGATACGCAGTATTTT. Translating it yields CASSHRVAGLSTDTQYF.

This clonotype was found a few times. CDR3 amino acids: CASRTGFSNYGYTF. CDR3 nucleotides: TGTGCCAGCAGGACAGGGTTTTCCAACTATGGCTACACCTTC. The chain has TRBV12-3 or TRBV12-4 and TRBJ1-2, with 7 nucleotides matching TRBD1. Trimming removed 6 bases from V and 2 bases from J; junction bases left unmatched: 6. The CDR3 totals 14 residues.

The J gene is TRBJ2-1, the V gene TRBV20-1; 12 bases line up with TRBD2. The ends lost 5 bases at V and 6 bases at J; junction bases unmatched: 8. Per the germline V gene, CDR1 is DFQATT and CDR2 is SNEGSKA (reference sequence). The CDR3 has 15 residues. This CDR3 reads CSAALTSGGSNEQFF. CDR3 in DNA: TGCAGTGCTGCCCTTACTAGCGGGGGGTCCAATGAGCAGTTCTTC.

This clonotype has more than one count but fewer than ten. The chain joins TRBV27 to TRBJ2-1; TRBD1 matches at 11 bases. Per germline, CDR1 MNHEY and CDR2 SMNVEV (reference sequence). This CDR3 region has 15 residues. V lost 2 bases and J lost 6; bases outside the gene matches: 3. CDR3 loop: CASSLGTGGPNEQFF. For the CDR3, the DNA is TGTGCCAGCAGTTTAGGGACAGGGGGTCCCAATGAGCAGTTCTTC.

V gene TRBV18 combines with J gene TRBJ2-5; D is perhaps TRBD2 (6 bases). Germline CDR1 is KGHSH and CDR2 is LQKENI. V lost 2 bases to trimming and J lost 2 bases, with 12 bases between them. This CDR3 comprises 15 residues. The CDR3 sequence is CASSPGAGPQETQYF. For the CDR3, the DNA is TGTGCCAGCTCACCAGGGGCGGGACCTCAAGAGACCCAGTACTTC.

A few counts support this clonotype. The J gene is TRBJ1-1, the V gene TRBV5-1; no definite D call. CDR1 is SGHRS, CDR2 YFSETQ, per germline. CDR3 length: 14 residues. Deletions cut 1 base from V and 4 bases from J, with 11 bases between. In DNA, the CDR3 is TGCGCCAGCAGCTTGACCCTTGGTGGCACTGAAGCTTTCTTT. This sequence encodes CASSLTLGGTEAFF.

The chain combines TRBV15 with TRBJ2-1; a weak D match, TRBD2 (6 bases). Germline CDR1 is LNHNV and CDR2 is YYDKDF (reference sequence). This CDR3 is built from 15 residues. Trimming left V 4 bases short and J 4 bases short, with 14 bases between. The DNA for the CDR3 is TGTGCCACCAGCACTCGTAGCGGAGATTACAATGAGCAGTTCTTC. Translated: CATSTRSGDYNEQFF.

Only a few counts were recorded for this clonotype. The chain links TRBV11-2 to TRBJ2-3; 7 bases are shared with TRBD2. The CDR3 runs to 16 residues. CDR1 is SGHAT, CDR2 FQNNGV, per germline. V trimming: 0 bases; J trimming: 0 bases; junction bases outside the gene matches: 3. The CDR3 loop is CASSLEPGGSTDTQYF. The CDR3 DNA is TGTGCCAGCAGCTTAGAACCGGGGGGTAGCACAGATACGCAGTATTTT.

Ten or more counts support this clonotype. The CDR3 DNA follows: TGTGCCAGCAGTTTGGGGACAGGGGGGACGAACGAGCAGTACTTC. It codes for CASSLGTGGTNEQYF. This rearrangement joins TRBV6-2 or TRBV6-3 to TRBJ2-7; 11 bases map to TRBD1. J gave up 5 bases and V 4 bases, and 7 bases lay outside the gene matches. CDR3 size: 15 residues. Looked up from germline, CDR1 is MNHEY and CDR2 is SVGEGT.

This chain uses TRBV2 with TRBJ2-7; D not certain. Germline CDR1 and CDR2: SNHLY and FYNNEI. This CDR3 comprises 11 residues. Trimming cost V 4 bases and J 5 bases, with 6 bases left between them. The CDR3 loop is CASSGRHEQYF. The CDR3 nucleotides are TGTGCCAGCAGTGGTAGGCACGAGCAGTACTTC.

The chain is built from TRBV20-1 and TRBJ1-5; TRBD1 matches at 7 bases. The length of the CDR3 is 14 residues. With V trimmed by 0 bases and J by 5 bases, 4 bases remained unmatched. Germline V gene data show CDR1 as DFQATT and CDR2 as SNEGSKA (reference sequence). The CDR3 coding sequence is TGCAGTGCTAGAGATACGCAGGGGGATCAGCCCCAGCATTTT. Translated, it gives CSARDTQGDQPQHF.

This clonotype has only a few counts. The V gene is TRBV28, the J gene TRBJ1-2; D remains unclear. The length of the CDR3 is 12 residues. Germline assignment: CDR1 MDHEN and CDR2 SYDVKM. Trimming removed 5 bases from V and 4 bases from J, with 8 bases in between. The CDR3 here is CASSIRPYGYTF. CDR3 in DNA: TGTGCCAGCAGTATCCGCCCCTATGGCTACACCTTC.

This clonotype has just a few counts. This rearrangement joins TRBV7-6 to TRBJ2-5; TRBD1 matches 12 bases. The CDR3 covers 15 residues. From germline, CDR1 is SGHVS and CDR2 FNYEAQ. V lost 8 bases and J lost 3; bases outside the gene matches: 7. The CDR3 loop is CASGLGTGGEETQYF. The CDR3 DNA sequence: TGTGCCAGCGGCCTTGGGACAGGGGGCGAAGAGACCCAGTACTTC. The full variable domain, completed using reference TRBV7-6 and TRBJ2-5, is GAGVSQSPRYKVTKRGQDVALRCDPISGHVSLYWYRQALGQGPEFLTYFNYEAQQDKSGLPNDRFSAERPEGSISTLTIQRTEQRDSAMYRCASGLGTGGEETQYFGPGTRLLVL.

V and J are TRBV3-1 and TRBJ2-1; 11 bases align to TRBD2. This CDR3 is built from 17 residues. After removal of 4 bases from V and 0 bases from J, the junction contained 5 bases not matched to a gene. Germline V gene data show CDR1 as LGHDT and CDR2 as YNNKEL (reference sequence). CDR3 in DNA: TGTGCCAGCAGCCGCGATCTAGCGGGGGGCTCCTACAATGAGCAGTTCTTC. Translated: CASSRDLAGGSYNEQFF.

The rearrangement joins TRBV9 to TRBJ2-1, with 10 positions matching TRBD1. CDR1 and CDR2 (germline): SGDLS, YYNGEE. V lost 4 bases and J lost 0; bases outside the gene matches: 13. This CDR3 spans 19 amino acids. This CDR3 reads CASSSLGTGVGSSYNEQFF. The CDR3 DNA sequence: TGTGCCAGCAGCTCACTCGGGACAGGGGTGGGTAGCTCCTACAATGAGCAGTTCTTC.

This clonotype was detected a few times. One end of the junction fails to match germline, which may point to a read error. The chain carries TRBV6-5 and TRBJ2-7; D not resolved. The germline CDR1 and CDR2 sequences are MNHEY and SVGAGI. The CDR3 extends over 11 amino acids. CDR3: CAGSSSREQYF. CDR3 bases: TGTGCCGGCAGTTCGAGCCGGGAGCAGTACTTC.

This rearrangement joins TRBV7-8 to TRBJ2-1, with D possibly called TRBD1 or TRBD2 (5 bases each). V lost 3 bases and J 1 base, leaving 10 bases between the germline ends. This CDR3 is built from 15 residues. Germline-derived CDR1 and CDR2 are SGHVS and FQNEAQ. The CDR3 protein is CASSFPGQSYNEQFF. CDR3 DNA: TGTGCCAGCAGCTTCCCGGGGCAATCCTACAATGAGCAGTTCTTC.